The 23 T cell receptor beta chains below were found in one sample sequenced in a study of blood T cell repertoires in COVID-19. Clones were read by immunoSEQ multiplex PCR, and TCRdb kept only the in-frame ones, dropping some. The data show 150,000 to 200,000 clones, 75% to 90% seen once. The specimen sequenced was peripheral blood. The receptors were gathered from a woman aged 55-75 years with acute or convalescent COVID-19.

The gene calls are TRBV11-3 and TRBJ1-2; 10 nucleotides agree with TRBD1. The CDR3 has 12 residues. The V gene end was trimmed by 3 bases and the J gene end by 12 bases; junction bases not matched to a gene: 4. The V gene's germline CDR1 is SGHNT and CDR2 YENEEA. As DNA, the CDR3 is TGTGCCAGCAGCTTGGGGACAGGGGTCAACACCTTC. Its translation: CASSLGTGVNTF.

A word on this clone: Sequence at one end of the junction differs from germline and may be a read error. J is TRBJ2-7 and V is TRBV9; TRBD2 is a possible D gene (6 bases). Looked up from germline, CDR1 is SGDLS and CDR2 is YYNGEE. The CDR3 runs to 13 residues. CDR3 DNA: TGTGCCAGCAGCATGAGCGGGCAGGGTGGGCTGCGCTTC. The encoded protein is CASSMSGQGGLRF.

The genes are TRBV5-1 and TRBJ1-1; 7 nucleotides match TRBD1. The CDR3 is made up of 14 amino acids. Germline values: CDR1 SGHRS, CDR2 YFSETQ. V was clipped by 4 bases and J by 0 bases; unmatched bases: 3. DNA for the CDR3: TGCGCCAGCAGCACGACAGGGCTGAACACTGAAGCTTTCTTT. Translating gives CASSTTGLNTEAFF.

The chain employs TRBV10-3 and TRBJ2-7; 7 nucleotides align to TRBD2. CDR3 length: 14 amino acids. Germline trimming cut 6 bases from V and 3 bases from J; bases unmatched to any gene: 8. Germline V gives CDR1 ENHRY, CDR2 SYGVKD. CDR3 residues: CAIRWGGENYEQYF. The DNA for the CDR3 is TGTGCCATCAGATGGGGGGGGGAGAACTACGAGCAGTACTTC.

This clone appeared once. DNA of the CDR3: TGTGCCACCAGTGTCCCCGGGACTAGCGATGAGCAGTTCTTC. Residues: CATSVPGTSDEQFF. V and J are TRBV24-1 and TRBJ2-1, with 10 bases identical to TRBD2. The J segment lost 8 bases and the V segment lost 5 bases, leaving 5 bases of the junction unmatched. The germline V gene has CDR1 KGHDR and CDR2 SFDVKD. This CDR3 contains 14 residues.

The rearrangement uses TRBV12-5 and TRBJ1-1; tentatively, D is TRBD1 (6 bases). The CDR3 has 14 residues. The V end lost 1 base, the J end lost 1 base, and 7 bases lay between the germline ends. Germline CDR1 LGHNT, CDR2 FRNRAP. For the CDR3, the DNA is TGTGCTAGTGGTTTGGGGACAGCGAACACTGAAGCTTTCTTT. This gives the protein CASGLGTANTEAFF.

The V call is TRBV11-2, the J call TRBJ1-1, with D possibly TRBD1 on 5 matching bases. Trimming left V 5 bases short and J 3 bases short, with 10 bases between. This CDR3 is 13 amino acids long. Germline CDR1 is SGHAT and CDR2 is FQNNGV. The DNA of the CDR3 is TGTGCCAGCAGCCCGCAGGGCTACACTGAAGCTTTCTTT. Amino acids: CASSPQGYTEAFF.

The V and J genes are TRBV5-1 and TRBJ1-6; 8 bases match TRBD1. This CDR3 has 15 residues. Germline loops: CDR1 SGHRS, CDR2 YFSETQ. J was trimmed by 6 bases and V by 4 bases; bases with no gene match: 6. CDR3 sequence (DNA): TGCGCCAGCAGCCTTGAGGACAGGGCTAATTCACCCCTCCACTTT. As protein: CASSLEDRANSPLHF. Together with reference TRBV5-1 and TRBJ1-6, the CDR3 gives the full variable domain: KAGVTQTPRYLIKTRGQQVTLSCSPISGHRSVSWYQQTPGQGLQFLFEYFSETQRNKGNFPGRFSGRQFSNSRSEMNVSTLELGDSALYLCASSLEDRANSPLHFGNGTRLTVT.

The CDR3 loop is CASSLERGLYGYTF. The CDR3 region has the DNA TGTGCCAGCAGCTTAGAAAGGGGGTTGTATGGCTACACCTTC. This chain links TRBV7-2 with TRBJ1-2, with D perhaps TRBD1 (6 bases). The ends were cut back, 1 base at V and 5 bases at J, with 11 bases in the middle. The CDR3 consists of 14 residues. Looked up from germline, CDR1 is SGHTA and CDR2 is FQGNSA.

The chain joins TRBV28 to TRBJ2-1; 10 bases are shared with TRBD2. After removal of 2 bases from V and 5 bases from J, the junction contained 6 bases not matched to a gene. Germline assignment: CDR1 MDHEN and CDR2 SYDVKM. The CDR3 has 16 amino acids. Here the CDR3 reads CASSLPLAGRNNEQFF. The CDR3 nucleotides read TGTGCCAGCAGTTTACCACTAGCGGGGAGGAACAATGAGCAGTTCTTC. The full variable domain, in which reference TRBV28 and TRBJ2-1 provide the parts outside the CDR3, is DVKVTQSSRYLVKRTGEKVFLECVQDMDHENMFWYRQDPGLGLRLIYFSYDVKMKEKGDIPEGYSVSREKKERFSLILESASTNQTSMYLCASSLPLAGRNNEQFFGPGTRLTVL.

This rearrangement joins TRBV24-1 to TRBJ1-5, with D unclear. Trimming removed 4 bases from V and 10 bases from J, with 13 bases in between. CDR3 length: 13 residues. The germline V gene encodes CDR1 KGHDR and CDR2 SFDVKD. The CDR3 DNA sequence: TGTGCCACCAGTGAACCGCCCCCGGGACCCCAGCATTTT. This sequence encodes CATSEPPPGPQHF.

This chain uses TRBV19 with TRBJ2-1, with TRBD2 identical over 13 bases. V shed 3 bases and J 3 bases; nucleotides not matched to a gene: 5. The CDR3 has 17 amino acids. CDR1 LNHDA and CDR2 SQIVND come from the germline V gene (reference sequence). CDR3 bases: TGTGCCAGTAGTATTAGGGGGACTAGCGGGGTCTACAATGAGCAGTTCTTC. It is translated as CASSIRGTSGVYNEQFF.

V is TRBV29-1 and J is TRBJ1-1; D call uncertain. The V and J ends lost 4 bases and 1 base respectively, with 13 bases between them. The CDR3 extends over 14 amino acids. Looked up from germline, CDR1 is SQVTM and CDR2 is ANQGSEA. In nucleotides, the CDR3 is TGCAGCGTTGGAGCCGGGAGCCCGAACACTGAAGCTTTCTTT. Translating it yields CSVGAGSPNTEAFF.

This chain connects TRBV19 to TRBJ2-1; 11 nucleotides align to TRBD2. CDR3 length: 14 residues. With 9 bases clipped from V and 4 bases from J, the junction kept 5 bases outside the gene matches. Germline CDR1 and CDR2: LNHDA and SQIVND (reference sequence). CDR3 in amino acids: CASHSGRGYNEQFF. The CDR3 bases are TGTGCCAGCCATAGCGGGAGGGGATACAATGAGCAGTTCTTC.

CDR3 sequence (DNA): TGTGCCAGCAGTGACACAGGGCCTTCACCCCTCCACTTT. Translation gives CASSDTGPSPLHF. This sequence joins TRBV25-1 and TRBJ1-6; possible D gene TRBD1, 6 bases. CDR1 and CDR2 (germline): MGHDK, SYGVNS. This CDR3 is 13 amino acids long. V lost 3 bases and J 9 bases, leaving 9 bases between the germline ends.

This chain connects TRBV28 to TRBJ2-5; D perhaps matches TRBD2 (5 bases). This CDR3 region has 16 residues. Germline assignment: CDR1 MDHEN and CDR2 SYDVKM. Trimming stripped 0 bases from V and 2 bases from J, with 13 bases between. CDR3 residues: CASSLWGGSGQETQYF. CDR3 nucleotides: TGTGCCAGCAGTTTATGGGGCGGAAGCGGACAAGAGACCCAGTACTTC.

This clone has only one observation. As DNA, the CDR3 is TGTGCCAGCAGTTTACCCGGGACTAGCACAGATACGCAGTATTTT. Protein product: CASSLPGTSTDTQYF. The J gene is TRBJ2-3, the V gene TRBV28; weak D call: TRBD2 (6 bases). Germline V gene lookup returns CDR1 MDHEN and CDR2 SYDVKM. The V end was cut by 2 bases, the J end by 0 bases, with 9 bases between. This CDR3 region has 15 residues.

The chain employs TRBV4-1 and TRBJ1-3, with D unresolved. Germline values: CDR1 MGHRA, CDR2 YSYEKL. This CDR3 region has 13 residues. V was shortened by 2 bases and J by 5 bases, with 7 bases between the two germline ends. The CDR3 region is CASSQHLRNTIYF. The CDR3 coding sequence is TGCGCCAGCAGCCAACATCTAAGAAACACCATATATTTT.

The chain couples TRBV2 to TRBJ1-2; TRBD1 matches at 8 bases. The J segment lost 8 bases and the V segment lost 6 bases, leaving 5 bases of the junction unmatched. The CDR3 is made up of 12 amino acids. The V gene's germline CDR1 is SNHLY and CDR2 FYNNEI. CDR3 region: CASSQGAGGYTF. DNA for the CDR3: TGTGCCAGCAGCCAGGGGGCAGGCGGCTACACCTTC.

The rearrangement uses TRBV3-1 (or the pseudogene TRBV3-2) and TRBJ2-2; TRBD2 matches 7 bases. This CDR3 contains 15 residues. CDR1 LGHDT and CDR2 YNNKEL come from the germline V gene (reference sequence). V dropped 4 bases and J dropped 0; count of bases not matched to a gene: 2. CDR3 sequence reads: CASSRGLTNTGELFF. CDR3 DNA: TGTGCCAGCAGCCGGGGACTAACGAACACCGGGGAGCTGTTTTTT.

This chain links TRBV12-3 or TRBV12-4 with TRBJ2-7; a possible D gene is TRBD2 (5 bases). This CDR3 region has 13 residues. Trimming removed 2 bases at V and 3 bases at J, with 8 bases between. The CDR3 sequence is CASSLKRGYEQYF. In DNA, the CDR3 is TGTGCCAGCAGTTTAAAACGGGGCTACGAGCAGTACTTC.

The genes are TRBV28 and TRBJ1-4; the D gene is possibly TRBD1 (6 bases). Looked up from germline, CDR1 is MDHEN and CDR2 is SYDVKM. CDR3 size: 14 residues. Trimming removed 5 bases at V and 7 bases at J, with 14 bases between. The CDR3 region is CASSPGGAIEKLFF. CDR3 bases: TGTGCCAGCAGTCCCGGGGGGGCTATTGAAAAACTGTTTTTT.

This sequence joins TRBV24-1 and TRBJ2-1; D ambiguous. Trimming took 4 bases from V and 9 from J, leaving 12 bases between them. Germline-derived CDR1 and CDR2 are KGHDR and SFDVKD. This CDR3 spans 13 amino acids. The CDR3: CATSDLSSGEQFF. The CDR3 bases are TGTGCCACCAGTGACCTTAGCAGTGGTGAGCAGTTCTTC.